These T cell receptor beta chains were read from a single sample in a study of Ad26.COV2.S vaccination and SARS-CoV-2 variants. Profiled with immunoSEQ multiplex PCR; TCRdb holds only in-frame clones, not every one. The sample lists about 350,000 clones, around 87% seen once, with roughly 3.6% in the top ten. The sample was peripheral blood, taken in a trial of Ad26.COV2.S vaccine versus placebo. These receptors were collected from a person aged 18 to 59 who received the Ad26.COV2.S COVID-19 vaccine or a placebo. Each CDR3 is given with its conserved first and last residue. Fields, in order: J gene, clone size, V gene, D gene, CDR3 protein, CDR3 DNA. The D gene is left open where the match is weak. Size is omitted from some rows. Given values are once, few, many or a class for expanded clones.

TRBJ2-7 | NA | TRBV5-1 | NA | CASSLATEKAYEQYF | TGCGCCAGCAGCTTGGCAACAGAAAAGGCCTACGAGCAGTACTTC
TRBJ2-7 | NA | TRBV15 | NA | CATSRGTAFGEQYF | TGTGCCACCAGCAGAGGGACCGCCTTCGGGGAGCAGTACTTC
TRBJ2-3 | once | TRBV3-1/TRBV3-2 | TRBD2 | CASSQGSGGADTQYF | TGTGCCAGCAGCCAAGGTAGCGGGGGTGCAGATACGCAGTATTTT
TRBJ1-2 | NA | TRBV7-6 | NA | CASSLEAGLGYGYTF | TGTGCCAGCAGCTTAGAGGCAGGGTTGGGCTATGGCTACACCTTC
TRBJ2-7 | NA | TRBV4-1 | NA | CASSQDRASLEQYF | TGCGCCAGCAGCCAAGATCGGGCTAGTCTTGAGCAGTACTTC
TRBJ2-2 | few | TRBV4-2 | NA | CASSQVEGSTGELFF | TGTGCCAGCAGCCAAGTCGAGGGAAGTACGGGGGAGCTGTTTTTT
TRBJ2-7 | NA | TRBV5-4 | TRBD1 | CASSFGQGATYEQYF | TGTGCCAGCAGCTTTGGACAGGGGGCAACCTACGAGCAGTACTTC
TRBJ1-1 | NA | TRBV7-2 | NA | CASSYQGRNTEAFF | TGTGCCAGCAGCTACCAGGGTAGGAACACTGAAGCTTTCTTT
TRBJ2-7 | NA | TRBV5-5 | NA | CASSWGSVVYEQYF | TGTGCCAGCAGCTGGGGGTCAGTAGTCTACGAGCAGTACTTC
TRBJ2-7 | NA | TRBV11-2 | TRBD1 | CASSSSGQVGDYEQYF | TGTGCCAGCAGCTCCTCGGGACAGGTAGGGGATTACGAGCAGTACTTC
TRBJ1-2 | NA | TRBV20-1 | TRBD1 | CSATDREGYTF | TGCAGTGCTACCGACAGGGAAGGCTACACCTTC